This T cell receptor (beta chain) was sequenced during a study of blood T cell repertoires in COVID-19. Study context: The origin of the acute and convalescent COVID-19 samples was the United States, Italy and Spain. PBMCs, B-cell-depleted T cells, or T cells were the source of the cDNA or gDNA that made up the material.

V was trimmed by 2 bases and J by 4 bases, leaving 12 bases between them. In germline, CDR1 is MNHNS, CDR2 SASEGT. The CDR3 contains 15 residues. In the study's own analysis: For nucleated cells, counts were estimated from reference gene primer amplification. Profiling relied on immunoSEQ multiplex PCR, and the TCRdb table lists in-frame clones only, not all of them. V, J and clone size are taken as reported in that table, and D and trimming were inferred from the DNA itself. This table has 350,000 to 450,000 clones, 85% appearing once. Sequencing used peripheral blood. The chain links TRBV6-1 to TRBJ1-3; D perhaps matches TRBD1 (6 bases). The source of this sequence is a woman in her late teens or twenties with acute or convalescent COVID-19. The CDR3 region is CASSEYREAGNTIYF. The CDR3 DNA is TGTGCCAGCAGTGAATACAGGGAAGCCGGAAACACCATATATTTT.